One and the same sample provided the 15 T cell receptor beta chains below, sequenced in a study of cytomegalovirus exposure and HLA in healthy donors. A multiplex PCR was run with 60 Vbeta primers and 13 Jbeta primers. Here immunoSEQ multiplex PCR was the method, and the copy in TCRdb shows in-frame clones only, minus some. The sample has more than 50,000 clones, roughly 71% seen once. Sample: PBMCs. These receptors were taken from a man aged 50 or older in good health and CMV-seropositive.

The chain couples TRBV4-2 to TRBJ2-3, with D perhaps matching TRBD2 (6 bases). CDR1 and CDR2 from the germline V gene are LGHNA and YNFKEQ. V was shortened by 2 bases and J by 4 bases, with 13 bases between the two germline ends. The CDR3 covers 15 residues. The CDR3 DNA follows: TGTGCCAGCAGCCAATACGGGGGTAACGCAGATACGCAGTATTTT. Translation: CASSQYGGNADTQYF.

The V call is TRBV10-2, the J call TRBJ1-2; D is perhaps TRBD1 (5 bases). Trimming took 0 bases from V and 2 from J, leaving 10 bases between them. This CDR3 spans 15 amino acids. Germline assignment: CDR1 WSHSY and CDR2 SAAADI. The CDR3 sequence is CASSESGRGNYGYTF. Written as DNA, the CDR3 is TGCGCCAGCAGTGAGTCGGGGAGGGGAAACTATGGCTACACCTTC.

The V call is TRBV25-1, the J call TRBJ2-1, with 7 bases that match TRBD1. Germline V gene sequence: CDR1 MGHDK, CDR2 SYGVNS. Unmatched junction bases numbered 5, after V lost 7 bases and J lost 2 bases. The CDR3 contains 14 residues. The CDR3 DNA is TGTGCCAGCAAGAGACAGGGAGCCTACAATGAGCAGTTCTTC. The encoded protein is CASKRQGAYNEQFF.

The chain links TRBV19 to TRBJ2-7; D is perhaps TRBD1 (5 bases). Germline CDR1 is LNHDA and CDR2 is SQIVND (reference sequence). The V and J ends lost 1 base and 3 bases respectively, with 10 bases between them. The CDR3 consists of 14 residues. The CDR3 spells CASSIAGNYYEQYF. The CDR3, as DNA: TGTGCCAGTAGTATAGCAGGGAACTACTACGAGCAGTACTTC.

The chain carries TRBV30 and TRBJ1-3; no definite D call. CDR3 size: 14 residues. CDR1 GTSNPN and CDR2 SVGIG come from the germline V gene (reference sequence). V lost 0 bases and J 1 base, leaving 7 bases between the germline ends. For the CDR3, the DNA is TGTGCCTGGAGTGTACTCAATTCTGGAAACACCATATATTTT. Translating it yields CAWSVLNSGNTIYF.

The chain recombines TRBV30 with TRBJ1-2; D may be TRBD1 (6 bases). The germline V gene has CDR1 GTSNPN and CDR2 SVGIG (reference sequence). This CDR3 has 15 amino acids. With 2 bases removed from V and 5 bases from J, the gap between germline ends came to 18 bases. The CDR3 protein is CAWSTRGGGAYGYTF. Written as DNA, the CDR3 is TGTGCCTGGAGTACCAGAGGAGGGGGGGCGTATGGCTACACCTTC.

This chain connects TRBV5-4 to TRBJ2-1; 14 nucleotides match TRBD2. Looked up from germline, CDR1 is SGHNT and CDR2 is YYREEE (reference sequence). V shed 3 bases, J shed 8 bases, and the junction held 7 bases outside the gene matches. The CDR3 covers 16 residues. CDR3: CASSSPGTSGRDEQFF. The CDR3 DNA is TGTGCCAGCAGCTCTCCCGGGACTAGCGGGAGAGATGAGCAGTTCTTC.

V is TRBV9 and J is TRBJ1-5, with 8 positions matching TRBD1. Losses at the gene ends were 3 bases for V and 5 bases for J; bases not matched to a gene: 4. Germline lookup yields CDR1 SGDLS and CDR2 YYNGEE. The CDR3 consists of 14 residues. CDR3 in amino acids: CASSGGQAHQPQHF. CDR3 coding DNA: TGTGCCAGCAGCGGGGGACAGGCCCATCAGCCCCAGCATTTT.

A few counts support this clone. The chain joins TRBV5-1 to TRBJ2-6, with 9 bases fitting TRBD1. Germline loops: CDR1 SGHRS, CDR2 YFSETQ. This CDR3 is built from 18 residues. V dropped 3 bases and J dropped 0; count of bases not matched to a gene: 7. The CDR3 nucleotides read TGCGCCAGCAGCTCGTGGGACAGGGCGAGCTCTGGGGCCAACGTCCTGACTTTC. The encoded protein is CASSSWDRASSGANVLTF.

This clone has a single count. The DNA for the CDR3 is TGTGCCAGCAGAACCGGGGGCGAGCAGTACTTC. This sequence encodes CASRTGGEQYF. The V and J genes are TRBV6-5 and TRBJ2-7; possibly TRBD2 for D (6 bases). The CDR3 is 11 residues long. Trimming removed 6 bases from V and 6 bases from J, with 9 bases in between. CDR1 and CDR2 from the germline V gene are MNHEY and SVGAGI.

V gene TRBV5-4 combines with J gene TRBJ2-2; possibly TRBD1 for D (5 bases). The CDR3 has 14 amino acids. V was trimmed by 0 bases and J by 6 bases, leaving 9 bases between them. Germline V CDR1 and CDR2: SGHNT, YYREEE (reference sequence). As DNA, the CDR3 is TGTGCCAGCAGCTTGGGGCAGGGCCCCGGGGAGCTGTTTTTT. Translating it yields CASSLGQGPGELFF.

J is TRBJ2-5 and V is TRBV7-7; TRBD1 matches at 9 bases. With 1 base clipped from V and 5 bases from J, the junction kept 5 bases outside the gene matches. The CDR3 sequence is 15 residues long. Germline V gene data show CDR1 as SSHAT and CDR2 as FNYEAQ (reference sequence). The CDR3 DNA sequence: TGTGCCAGCAGCTTAGGACAGGGGGTACGGGAGACCCAGTACTTC. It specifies CASSLGQGVRETQYF.

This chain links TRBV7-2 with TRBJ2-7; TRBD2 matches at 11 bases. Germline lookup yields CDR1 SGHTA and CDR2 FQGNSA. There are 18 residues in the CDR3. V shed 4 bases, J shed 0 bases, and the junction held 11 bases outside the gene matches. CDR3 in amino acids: CASSSRPGLADTSYEQYF. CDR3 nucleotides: TGTGCCAGCAGCTCACGCCCGGGACTAGCGGACACCTCCTACGAGCAGTACTTC.

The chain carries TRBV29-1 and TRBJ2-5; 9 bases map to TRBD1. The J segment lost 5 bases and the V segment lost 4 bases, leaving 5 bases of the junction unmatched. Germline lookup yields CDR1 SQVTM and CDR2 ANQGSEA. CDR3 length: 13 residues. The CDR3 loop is CSVGRTGVETQYF. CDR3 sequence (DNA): TGCAGCGTTGGTCGGACAGGGGTGGAGACCCAGTACTTC.

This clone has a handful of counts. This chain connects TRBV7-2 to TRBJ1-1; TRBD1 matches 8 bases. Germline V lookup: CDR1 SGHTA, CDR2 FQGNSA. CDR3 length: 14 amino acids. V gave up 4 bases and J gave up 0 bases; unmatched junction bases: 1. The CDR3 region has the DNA TGTGCCAGCAGCTGGGACAGGCTGAACACTGAAGCTTTCTTT. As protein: CASSWDRLNTEAFF.